This T cell receptor (beta chain) is from a study of blood T cell repertoires in COVID-19. Study at large: Italy, Spain and the United States were the sources of the convalescent and acute COVID-19 samples.

Assay used: immunoSEQ multiplex PCR; TCRdb lists only in-frame clones, some missing. The data hold about 210,000 clones, with 84% observed a single time. This CDR3 spans 16 amino acids. The germline V gene encodes CDR1 KGHDR and CDR2 SFDVKD. The V end was cut by 2 bases, the J end by 4 bases, with 15 bases between. Sequencing used peripheral blood. The chain carries TRBV24-1 and TRBJ2-3; TRBD2 might be the D (7 bases). This clonotype was sampled from a woman older than 75 with COVID-19, enrolled during active disease. The CDR3 sequence is CATSDSRGAGSDTQYF. CDR3 nucleotide sequence: TGTGCCACCAGTGATTCCCGGGGGGCCGGATCAGATACGCAGTATTTT.